This TCR beta chain was observed in a study of early T cells in non-severe SARS-CoV-2 infection. V lost 0 bases and J 2 bases, leaving 13 bases between the germline ends. The CDR3 length is 15 residues. CDR1 is SQVTM and CDR2 is ANQGSEA in the germline V gene. In TCRdb, the 5' RACE reads were re-called with MiXCR into one record per CDR3 protein. There are tens of thousands of distinct CDR3 sequences in the sample; about an eighth occur only once, and around 4.6% lies in the top ten. The source of this sequence is an adult who was a healthcare worker with PCR-confirmed SARS-CoV-2 infection or an uninfected control (not recorded which). Sequencing was done on a sample of whole blood. J is TRBJ1-2 and V is TRBV29-1; D is ambiguous. The CDR3 here is CSVEEGFGRNYGYTF. DNA for the CDR3: TGCAGCGTTGAAGAAGGTTTCGGCAGGAACTATGGCTACACCTTC.